In this sample, the clone carrying this T cell receptor (beta chain) turned up many times. What it binds is unknown. This sample stems from a study of spatial heterogeneity in lung cancer. Looking at the study overall: Raw sequencing reads included, on average, more than 9.5 appearances of each unique TCR and UMI combination. Findings and limits, study-wide: Ubiquitous, expanded tumor-derived TCRs were more frequently observed in blood at resection than at follow-up.

Time point given: blood at routine non-recurrence follow-up after resection. The study sequenced unsorted whole RNA from tumor, nontumor lung or frozen PBMC. The J segment lost 1 base and the V segment lost 6 bases, leaving 3 bases of the junction unmatched. This CDR3 has 15 residues. Germline V gene sequence: CDR1 MDHEN, CDR2 SYDVKM. TCRdb reprocessed the 5' RACE reads with MiXCR, giving one entry per CDR3 protein. This sample has tens of thousands of distinct CDR3 sequences; approximately 7.5% occur once, and the top ten carry around 9.4%. The rearrangement links TRBV28 to TRBJ2-1; 10 bases match TRBD2. Sample: PBMCs, taken at follow-up. This receptor was identified in a male donor with early-stage non-small cell lung cancer. The CDR3 is CASRASGGSYNEQFF. Here the CDR3 DNA reads TGTGCCAGCAGGGCTAGCGGGGGTTCCTACAATGAGCAGTTCTTC. Looking up the rest from reference TRBV28 and TRBJ2-1 gives the full variable domain: DVKVTQSSRYLVKRTGEKVFLECVQDMDHENMFWYRQDPGLGLRLIYFSYDVKMKEKGDIPEGYSVSREKKERFSLILESASTNQTSMYLCASRASGGSYNEQFFGPGTRLTVL.